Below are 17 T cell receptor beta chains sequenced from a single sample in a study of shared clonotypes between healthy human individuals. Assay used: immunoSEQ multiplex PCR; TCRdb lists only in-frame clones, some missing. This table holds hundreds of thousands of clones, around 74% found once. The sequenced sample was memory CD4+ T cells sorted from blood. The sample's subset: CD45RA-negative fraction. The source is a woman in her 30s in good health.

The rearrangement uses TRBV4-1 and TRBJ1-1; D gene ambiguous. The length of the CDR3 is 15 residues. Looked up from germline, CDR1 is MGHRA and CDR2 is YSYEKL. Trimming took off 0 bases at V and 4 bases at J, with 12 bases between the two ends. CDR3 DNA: TGCGCCAGCAGCCAAGATTCTATGAGGGCCACTGAAGCTTTCTTT. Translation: CASSQDSMRATEAFF.

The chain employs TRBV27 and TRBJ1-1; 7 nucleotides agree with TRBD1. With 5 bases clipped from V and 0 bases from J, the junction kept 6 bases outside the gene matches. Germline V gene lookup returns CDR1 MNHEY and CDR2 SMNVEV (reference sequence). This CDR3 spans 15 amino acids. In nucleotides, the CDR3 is TGTGCCAGCAGTGCCCCGGGGACAGTGAACACTGAAGCTTTCTTT. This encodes CASSAPGTVNTEAFF.

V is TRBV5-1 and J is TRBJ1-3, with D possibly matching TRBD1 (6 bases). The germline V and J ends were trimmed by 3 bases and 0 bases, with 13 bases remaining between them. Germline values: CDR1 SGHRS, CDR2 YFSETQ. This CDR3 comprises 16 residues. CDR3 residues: CASSWGPLTSGNTIYF. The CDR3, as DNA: TGCGCCAGCAGCTGGGGGCCCCTAACCTCTGGAAACACCATATATTTT.

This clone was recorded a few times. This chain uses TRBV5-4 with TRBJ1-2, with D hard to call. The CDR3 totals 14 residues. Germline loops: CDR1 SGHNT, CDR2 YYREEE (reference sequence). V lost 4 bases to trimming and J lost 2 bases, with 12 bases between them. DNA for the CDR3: TGTGCCAGCAGCCCCGAGCAGTTGAACTATGGCTACACCTTC. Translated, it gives CASSPEQLNYGYTF.

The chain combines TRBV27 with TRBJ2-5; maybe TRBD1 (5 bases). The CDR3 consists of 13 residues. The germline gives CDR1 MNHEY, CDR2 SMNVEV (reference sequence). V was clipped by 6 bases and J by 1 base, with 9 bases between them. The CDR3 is CASSTRVQETQYF. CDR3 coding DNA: TGTGCCAGCAGCACCAGGGTCCAAGAGACCCAGTACTTC.

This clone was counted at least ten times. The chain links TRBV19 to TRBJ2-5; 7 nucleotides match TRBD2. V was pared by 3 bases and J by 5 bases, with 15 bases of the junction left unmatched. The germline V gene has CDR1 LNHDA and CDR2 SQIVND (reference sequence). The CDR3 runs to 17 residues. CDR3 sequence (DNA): TGTGCCAGTAGTATGGACCCGCGGGGCGGGAGTAGGGAGACCCAGTACTTC. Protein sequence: CASSMDPRGGSRETQYF. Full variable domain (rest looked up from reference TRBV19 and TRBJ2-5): DGGITQSPKYLFRKEGQNVTLSCEQNLNHDAMYWYRQDPGQGLRLIYYSQIVNDFQKGDIAEGYSVSREKKESFPLTVTSAQKNPTAFYLCASSMDPRGGSRETQYFGPGTRLLVL.

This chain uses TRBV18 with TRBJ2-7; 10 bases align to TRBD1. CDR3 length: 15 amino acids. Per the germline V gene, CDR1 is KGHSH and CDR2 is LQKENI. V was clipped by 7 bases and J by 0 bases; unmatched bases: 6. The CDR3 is CASLPGQGSSYEQYF. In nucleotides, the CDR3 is TGTGCCAGCTTACCGGGACAGGGGTCCTCCTACGAGCAGTACTTC. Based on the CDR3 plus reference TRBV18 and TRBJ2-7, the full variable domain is NAGVMQNPRHLVRRRGQEARLRCSPMKGHSHVYWYRQLPEEGLKFMVYLQKENIIDESGMPKERFSAEFPKEGPSILRIQQVVRGDSAAYFCASLPGQGSSYEQYFGPGTRLTVT.

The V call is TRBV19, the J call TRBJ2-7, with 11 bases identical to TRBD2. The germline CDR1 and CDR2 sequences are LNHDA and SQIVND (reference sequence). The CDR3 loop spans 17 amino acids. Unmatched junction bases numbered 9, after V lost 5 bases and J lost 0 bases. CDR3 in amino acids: CASSRGIAGGSSYEQYF. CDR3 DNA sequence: TGTGCCAGTAGTCGTGGGATAGCGGGAGGGAGCTCCTACGAGCAGTACTTC.

In nucleotides, the CDR3 is TGCGCCAGCAGTCGACCCGGGACCTCCCAGGACACCATATATTTT. Translation: CASSRPGTSQDTIYF. The gene calls are TRBV10-2 and TRBJ1-3, with a possible D match to TRBD1 (5 bases). The CDR3 has 15 residues. Trimming removed 5 bases at V and 8 bases at J, with 19 bases between. Germline loops: CDR1 WSHSY, CDR2 SAAADI.

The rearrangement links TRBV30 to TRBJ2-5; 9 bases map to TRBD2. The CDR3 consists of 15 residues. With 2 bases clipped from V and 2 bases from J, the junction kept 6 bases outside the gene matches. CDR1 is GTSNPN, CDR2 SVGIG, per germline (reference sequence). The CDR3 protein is CAWSLAGGTQETQYF. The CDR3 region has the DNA TGTGCCTGGAGTCTGGCGGGAGGGACACAAGAGACCCAGTACTTC.

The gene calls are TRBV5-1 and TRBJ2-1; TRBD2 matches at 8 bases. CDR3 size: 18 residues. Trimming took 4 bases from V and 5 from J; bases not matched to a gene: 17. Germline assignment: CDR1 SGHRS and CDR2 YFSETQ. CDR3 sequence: CASSRLAGGGGGDNEQFF. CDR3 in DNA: TGCGCCAGCAGCCGCCTAGCGGGTGGCGGAGGTGGCGACAATGAGCAGTTCTTC.

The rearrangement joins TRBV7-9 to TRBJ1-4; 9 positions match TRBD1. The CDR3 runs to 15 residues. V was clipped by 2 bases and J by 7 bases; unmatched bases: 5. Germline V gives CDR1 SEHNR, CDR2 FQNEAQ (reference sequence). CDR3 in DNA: TGTGCCAGCAGCTTATCCTCGACAGGGGGTGAAAAACTGTTTTTT. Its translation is CASSLSSTGGEKLFF.

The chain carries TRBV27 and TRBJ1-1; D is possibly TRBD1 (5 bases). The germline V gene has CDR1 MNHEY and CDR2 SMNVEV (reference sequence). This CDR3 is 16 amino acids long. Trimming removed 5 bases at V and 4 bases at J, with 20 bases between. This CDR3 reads CASSPLGTGPGTEAFF. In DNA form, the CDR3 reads TGTGCCAGCAGTCCACTCGGGACGGGGCCAGGCACTGAAGCTTTCTTT.

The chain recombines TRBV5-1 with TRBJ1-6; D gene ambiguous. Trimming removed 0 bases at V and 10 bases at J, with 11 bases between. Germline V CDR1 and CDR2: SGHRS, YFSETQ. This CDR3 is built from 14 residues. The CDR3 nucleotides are TGCGCCAGCAGCTTGGGCACAAAAGGGTCACCCCTCCACTTT. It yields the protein CASSLGTKGSPLHF.

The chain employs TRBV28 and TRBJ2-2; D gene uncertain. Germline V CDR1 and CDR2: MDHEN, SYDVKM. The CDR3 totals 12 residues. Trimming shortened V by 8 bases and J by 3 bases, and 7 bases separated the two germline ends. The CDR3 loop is CASWVDTGELFF. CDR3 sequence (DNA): TGTGCCAGCTGGGTGGACACCGGGGAGCTGTTTTTT. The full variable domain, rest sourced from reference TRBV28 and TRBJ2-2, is DVKVTQSSRYLVKRTGEKVFLECVQDMDHENMFWYRQDPGLGLRLIYFSYDVKMKEKGDIPEGYSVSREKKERFSLILESASTNQTSMYLCASWVDTGELFFGEGSRLTVL.

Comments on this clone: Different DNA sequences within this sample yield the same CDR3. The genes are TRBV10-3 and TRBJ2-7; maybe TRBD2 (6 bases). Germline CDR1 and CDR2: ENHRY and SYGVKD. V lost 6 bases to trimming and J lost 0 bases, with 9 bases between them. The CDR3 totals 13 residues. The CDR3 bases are TGTGCCATCAGCGGGACTCCCTCCTACGAGCAGTACTTC. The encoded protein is CAISGTPSYEQYF.

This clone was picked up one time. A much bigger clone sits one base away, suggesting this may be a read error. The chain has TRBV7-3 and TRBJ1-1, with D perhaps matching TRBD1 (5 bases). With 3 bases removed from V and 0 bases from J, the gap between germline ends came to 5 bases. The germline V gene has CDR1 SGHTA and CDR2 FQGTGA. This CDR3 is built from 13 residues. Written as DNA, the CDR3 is TGTGCCAGCAGCTTGGACATGAACACTGAAGCTTTCTTT. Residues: CASSLDMNTEAFF.